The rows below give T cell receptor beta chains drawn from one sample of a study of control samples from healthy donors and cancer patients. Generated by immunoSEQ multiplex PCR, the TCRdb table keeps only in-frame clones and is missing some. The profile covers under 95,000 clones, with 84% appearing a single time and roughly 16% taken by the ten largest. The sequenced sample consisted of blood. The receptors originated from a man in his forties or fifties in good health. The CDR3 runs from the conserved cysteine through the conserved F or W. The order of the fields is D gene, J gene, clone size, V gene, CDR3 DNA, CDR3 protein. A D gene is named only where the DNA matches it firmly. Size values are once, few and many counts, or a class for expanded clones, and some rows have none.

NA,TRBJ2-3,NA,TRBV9,TGTGCCAGCAGCGTGCAGGGGAGCACAGATACGCAGTATTTT,CASSVQGSTDTQYF
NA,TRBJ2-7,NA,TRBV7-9,TGTGCCAGCAGCTCGATAGACAGCTACGAGCAGTACTTC,CASSSIDSYEQYF
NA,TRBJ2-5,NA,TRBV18,TGTGCCAGCTCACCACCGGGCGGCGAGACCCAGTACTTC,CASSPPGGETQYF
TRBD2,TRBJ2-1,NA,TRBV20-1,TGCAGTGCTAGTAGGGCTAGCGGGAGCTACAATGAGCAGTTCTTC,CSASRASGSYNEQFF
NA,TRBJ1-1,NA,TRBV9,TGTGCCAGCAGCCCACAGGAGACAACTGAAGCTTTCTTT,CASSPQETTEAFF
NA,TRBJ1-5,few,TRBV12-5,TGTGCTAGTGGTTTGGGACAGGGCAATCAGCCCCAGCATTTT,CASGLGQGNQPQHF
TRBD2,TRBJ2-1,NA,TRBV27,TGTGCCAGCAGTTTTGGGACTAGTGCTGTAGATGAGCAGTTCTTC,CASSFGTSAVDEQFF
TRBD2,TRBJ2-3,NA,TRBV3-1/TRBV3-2,TGTGCCAGCAGCCGCACCCTGGGACTAGCGGTATCAGATACGCAGTATTTT,CASSRTLGLAVSDTQYF
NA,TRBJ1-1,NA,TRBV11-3,TGTGCCAGCAGCTTAGACGGTTCCCCCTGGAGTGAAGCTTTCTTT,CASSLDGSPWSEAFF
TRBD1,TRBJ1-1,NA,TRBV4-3,TGCGCCAGCAGGGGACAGGGGAGCACTGAAGCTTTCTTT,CASRGQGSTEAFF
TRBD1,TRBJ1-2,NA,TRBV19,TGTGCCAGCACAAGAAACTCCGGGACAGGGTGGCACTATGGCTACACCTTC,CASTRNSGTGWHYGYTF
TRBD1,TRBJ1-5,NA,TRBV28,TGTGCCAGCAGCCCCGGGACAGGCCATCAGCCCCAGCATTTT,CASSPGTGHQPQHF
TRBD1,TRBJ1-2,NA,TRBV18,TGTGCCAGCTCACCACAAGGGGGCGCGGATGGCTACACCTTC,CASSPQGGADGYTF
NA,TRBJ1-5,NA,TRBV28,TGTGCCAGCAGTTTACCCCCAGGGGCGAGCAATCAGCCCCAGCATTTT,CASSLPPGASNQPQHF
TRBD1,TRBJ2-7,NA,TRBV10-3,TGTGCCGTCGGACAGGGTGGCAACGAGCAGTACTTC,CAVGQGGNEQYF
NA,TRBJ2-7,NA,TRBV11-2,TGTGCCAGCAGCTTAGTGGATCCAGGCACCCCCTACGAGCAGTACTTC,CASSLVDPGTPYEQYF
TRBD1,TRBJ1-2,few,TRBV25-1,TGTGCCAGCAGTGAAGGAAACAGGGGAAGCTATGGCTACACCTTC,CASSEGNRGSYGYTF
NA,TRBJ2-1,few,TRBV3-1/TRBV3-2,TGTGCCAGCAGCCAAGCGAGTGAGCAGTTCTTC,CASSQASEQFF
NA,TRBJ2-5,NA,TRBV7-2,TGTGCCAGCAGCTTAAACCCGCCCCAAGCGTTACAAGAGACCCAGTACTTC,CASSLNPPQALQETQYF
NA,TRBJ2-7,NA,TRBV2,TGTGCCAGCAGTACTTGGTCCTACCGAGGGCCCTACGAGCAGTACTTC,CASSTWSYRGPYEQYF
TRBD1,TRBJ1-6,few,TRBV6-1,TGTGCCAGCAGTGAAGCGACAGGGAATAATTCACCCCTCCACTTT,CASSEATGNNSPLHF
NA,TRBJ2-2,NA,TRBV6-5,TGTGCCAGCAGGCAGGACGGGGGATACACCGGGGAGCTGTTTTTT,CASRQDGGYTGELFF
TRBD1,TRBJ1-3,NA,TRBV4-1,TGCGCCAGCACCAACCGAAACAGGGGCGCTGGAAACACCATATATTTT,CASTNRNRGAGNTIYF
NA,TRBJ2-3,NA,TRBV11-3,TGTGCCAGCAGCTTATCCAGGGTTACAGATACGCAGTATTTT,CASSLSRVTDTQYF
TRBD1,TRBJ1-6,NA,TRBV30,TGTGCCTGGAGTGAACAGGGGGCAAGTTCACCCCTCCACTTT,CAWSEQGASSPLHF
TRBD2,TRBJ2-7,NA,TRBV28,TGTGCCAGCAGTTTGCCTACTAGCGGCTACGAGCAGTACTTC,CASSLPTSGYEQYF
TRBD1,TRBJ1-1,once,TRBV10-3,TGTGCCATCAGTGTAGGACAGGGGCACACTGAAGCTTTCTTT,CAISVGQGHTEAFF
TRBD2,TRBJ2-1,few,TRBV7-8,TGTGCCAGCAGCCGGACTAGCGGGAGGCAGCTCTTC,CASSRTSGRQLF
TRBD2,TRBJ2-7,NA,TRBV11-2,TGTGCCAGCAGCGAGACTAGCGGGAGCGGATACGAGCAGTACTTC,CASSETSGSGYEQYF
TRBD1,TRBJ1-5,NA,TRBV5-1,TGCGCCAGCAGCCTCGGACCGGGACAGGGGGGCAATCAGCCCCAGCATTTT,CASSLGPGQGGNQPQHF
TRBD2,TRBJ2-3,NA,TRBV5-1,TGCGCCAGCAGCTTGGCTCTAGCGGGCTTAGATACGCAGTATTTT,CASSLALAGLDTQYF
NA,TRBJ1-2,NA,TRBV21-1,TGTGCCAGCAGCAACGTAACAGGGAGCTATGGCTACACCTTC,CASSNVTGSYGYTF
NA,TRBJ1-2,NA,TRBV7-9,TGTGCCAGCAGCTTCTACCCAAGGGTGGCAACGCATGGCTACACCTTC,CASSFYPRVATHGYTF
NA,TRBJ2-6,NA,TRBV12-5,TGTGCTAGTGCCGAGGAGGGGGCCAACGTCCTGACTTTC,CASAEEGANVLTF
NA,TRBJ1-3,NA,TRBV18,TGTGCCAGCTCACCTCGGGACAAACCCGACGGAAACACCATATATTTT,CASSPRDKPDGNTIYF
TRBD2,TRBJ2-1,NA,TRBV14,TGTGCCAGCAGCCAAGATCTTGCGCGGGGGGGGGTGGATGAGCAGTTCTTC,CASSQDLARGGVDEQFF
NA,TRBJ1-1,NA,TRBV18,TGTGCCAGCTCACCCGATGGGCAGAACACTGAAGCTTTCTTT,CASSPDGQNTEAFF
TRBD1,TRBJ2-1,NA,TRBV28,TGTGCCAGCAGTACCGACAGGGATGAGCAGTTCTTC,CASSTDRDEQFF
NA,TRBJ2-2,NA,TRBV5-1,TGCGCCAGCAGCTTGGCAACAGGGCCCCCCGGGGAGCTGTTTTTT,CASSLATGPPGELFF
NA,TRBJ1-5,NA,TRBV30,TGTGCCTGGTCAAAAGGCGGCACTACCTATCAGCCCCAGCATTTT,CAWSKGGTTYQPQHF
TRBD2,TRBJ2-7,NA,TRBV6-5,TGTGCCAGCAGTTCCTCGACTAGCGGGACATCCTACGAGCAGTACTTC,CASSSSTSGTSYEQYF
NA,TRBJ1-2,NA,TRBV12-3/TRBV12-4,TGTGCCAGCATTAAGGGGGCTAACTATGGCTACACCTTC,CASIKGANYGYTF
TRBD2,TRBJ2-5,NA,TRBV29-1,TGCAGCGCTGGGGTAGCGGGAGGGCCCAAAGAGACCCAGTACTTC,CSAGVAGGPKETQYF
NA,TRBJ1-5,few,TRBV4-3,TGCGCCAGCAGCCAAAGGGTAGGGACACCGAATCAGCCCCAGCATTTT,CASSQRVGTPNQPQHF
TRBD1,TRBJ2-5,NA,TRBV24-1,TGTGCCACCAGTGATTTGCCAAACGGAGACAGGGTTATAGAGACCCAGTACTTC,CATSDLPNGDRVIETQYF
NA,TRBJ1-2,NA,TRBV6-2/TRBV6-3,TGTGCCAGCAGTTACTTGGCCAGCTTTAACTATGGCTACACCTTC,CASSYLASFNYGYTF
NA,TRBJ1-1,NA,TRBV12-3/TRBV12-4,TGTGCCAGCAGTCTTCAAGTGAACACTGAAGCTTTCTTT,CASSLQVNTEAFF
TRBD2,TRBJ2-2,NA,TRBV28,TGTGCCAGCAGTTTACTAAGCGGGGGGAACACCGGGGAGCTGTTTTTT,CASSLLSGGNTGELFF
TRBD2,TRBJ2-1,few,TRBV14,TGTGCCAGCAGCCAAGAATGGGTGGGAGGGCGGTTTGACAATGAGCAGTTCTTC,CASSQEWVGGRFDNEQFF
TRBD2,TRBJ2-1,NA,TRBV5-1,TGCGCCAGCAGCCACCTAGCGGGAGCCCCCTACAATGAGCAGTTCTTC,CASSHLAGAPYNEQFF
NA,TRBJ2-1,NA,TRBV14,TGTGCCAGCAGCCTCCGACAGACCTACAATGAGCAGTTCTTC,CASSLRQTYNEQFF
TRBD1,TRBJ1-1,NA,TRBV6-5,TGTGCCAGCAGTTACCTAACAGGGGGCTTTACTGAAGCTTTCTTT,CASSYLTGGFTEAFF
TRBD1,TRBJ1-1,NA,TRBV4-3,TGCGCCAGCAGCCAAGATATGGTGGGACAGCGACCTTTCTTT,CASSQDMVGQRPFF
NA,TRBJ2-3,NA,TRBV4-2,TGTGCCAGCAGCCAATTGGCGGCAGATACGCAGTATTTT,CASSQLAADTQYF
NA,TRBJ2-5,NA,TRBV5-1,TGCGCCAGCAGCACCAACCAGAAAGAGACCCAGTACTTC,CASSTNQKETQYF
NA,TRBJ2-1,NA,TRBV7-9,TGTGCCAGCAGCCGACTAGTCTATGAGCAGTTCTTC,CASSRLVYEQFF
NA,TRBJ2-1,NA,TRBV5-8,TGTGCCAGCAGCTTTCCACTGGGGTGGGAGCAGTTCTTC,CASSFPLGWEQFF
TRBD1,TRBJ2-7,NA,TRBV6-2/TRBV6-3,TGTGCCAGCAGTTCTCGACAGGGTCTGGTCTACGAGCAGTACTTC,CASSSRQGLVYEQYF